The sequence of this TCR beta chain was determined in a study of blood T cell repertoires in COVID-19. At the level of the study: The United States, Italy and Spain provided the acute and convalescent COVID-19 samples.

TCRdb's table, derived via immunoSEQ multiplex PCR, lists solely in-frame clones and lacks some. The table shows about 150,000 clones, with roughly nine tenths occurring only once. The sequenced material came from peripheral blood. The receptor was isolated from a man aged 45 to 65 with acute or convalescent COVID-19.

The CDR3 DNA follows: TGTGCCAGCTCCCCCAGCGGGGGCTTAACCTACAATGAGCAGTTCTTC. Amino acid sequence: CASSPSGGLTYNEQFF. The chain couples TRBV18 to TRBJ2-1; 8 nucleotides line up with TRBD2. CDR1 KGHSH and CDR2 LQKENI come from the germline V gene. The CDR3 totals 16 residues. V trimming: 6 bases; J trimming: 2 bases; junction bases outside the gene matches: 9.